Sequencing of this T cell receptor beta chain was carried out in a study of T cells in Graves' hyperthyroidism and ophthalmopathy. This clonotype appeared a few times. TCR beta CDR3 region amplification was performed from RNA transcripts. HTBI primers were the set used in a first-round RT-PCR of the TCR CDR3. TCRdb used MiXCR to reprocess the multiplex PCR reads, holding one entry per CDR3 protein. The table includes under 400,000 distinct CDR3 sequences, roughly 25% detected once. The germline V gene encodes CDR1 DFQATT and CDR2 SNEGSKA (reference sequence). V was pared by 1 base and J by 2 bases, with 4 bases of the junction left unmatched. The CDR3 sequence is 15 residues long. Clinical symptoms, serum thyroxine, TRAb, thyroid ultrasound and orbital computed tomography informed diagnoses.

The TCR sequence derives from a man aged 45 to 65 with Graves' hyperthyroidism. The specimen sequenced was blood. The genes are TRBV20-1 and TRBJ1-5; the match to TRBD1 covers 8 bases. CDR3: CSARVLTGGNQPQHF. CDR3 sequence (DNA): TGCAGTGCTAGAGTCTTGACAGGGGGCAATCAGCCCCAGCATTTT.